This TCR beta chain appears in the sequencing data of a study of T cell clones after liver transplantation. Study details: Third-party-reactive TCRbeta sequences from pre-transplant mixed lymphocyte reactions served as antigen-independent comparators. Patients counted as tolerant after at least one year off all immunosuppression, enzymes not exceeding twice normal.

Germline trimming cut 0 bases from V and 4 bases from J; bases unmatched to any gene: 3. From germline, CDR1 is SGHRS and CDR2 YFSETQ. The CDR3 runs 15 residues. Study results and limitations: Compared with third party-reactive sequences, donor-reactive ones declined more, independent of withdrawal success.

Regarding this clone: Its antigen remains unidentified.

Libraries were prepared by immunoSEQ multiplex PCR; TCRdb keeps only in-frame clonotypes and omits some of them. The sample contains 85,000 to 110,000 clones, about 80% of which appear only once. This TCR derives from a human patient who received a liver transplant. T cells may partly derive from the graft donor. This material consisted of CD4+ T cells from blood, taken around 48 months after liver transplant. The V call is TRBV5-1, the J call TRBJ1-5, with TRBD1 matching 8 bases. The CDR3 is CASSLGTGQNQPQHF. For the CDR3, the DNA is TGCGCCAGCAGCTTGGGGACAGGGCAAAATCAGCCCCAGCATTTT.